What follows is one TCR beta chain and its context. The antigen is undetermined. By way of CD45RO/CCR7/CD25/CD127/CD95/CD27, the CD4+ regulatory, stem cell-like memory, central memory and naive cells were sorted. CDR3 length equals 18 residues. V gave up 0 bases and J gave up 0 bases; unmatched junction bases: 8. In germline, CDR1 is SGDLS, CDR2 YYNGEE. Expressed TCRB transcripts were sequenced because the isolated RNA had all been reverse transcribed beforehand. Only in-frame clones appear in the TCRdb table, and some are missing; sequencing was by immunoSEQ multiplex PCR. Of hundreds of thousands of clones listed, approximately 10% were seen once; the top ten hold under 0.02%. The data were obtained in a study of beta chain features in type 1 diabetes. General study findings and limits: Relative to healthy donors, patients appeared to have naive, central memory and Treg TCRB repertoires that were more similar. Sequencing of cDNA might inflate the share of cells that strongly express TCR. Patients with type 1 diabetes carried fewer insertions and had more deletions at their VDJ junctions.

The receptor's source is a woman aged 25 to 39 in good health. Sequenced sample: naive CD4+ T cells from blood. V gene TRBV9 combines with J gene TRBJ2-3; 9 bases align to TRBD2. The CDR3 DNA follows: TGTGCCAGCAGCGTAGGATTAGCGGGAGCCCCTAGCACAGATACGCAGTATTTT. This codes for CASSVGLAGAPSTDTQYF.